What follows are 26 T cell receptor beta chains derived from one specimen sequenced in a study of shared clonotypes between healthy human individuals. As defined, naive CD8 cells were CD45RO-negative and positively selected for CCR7, with terminally differentiated effector memory CD45RA+ cells excluded. Measured with immunoSEQ multiplex PCR; TCRdb has only the in-frame clones, and not every one. The data show about 2 million clones, approximately 94% seen once. Input material: naive CD8+ T cells sorted from blood. Source of these receptors: a man aged 18 to 30 in good health.

This clone came up once. The chain uses TRBV7-8 and TRBJ1-4, with a possible D match to TRBD1 (6 bases). CDR1 is SGHVS, CDR2 FQNEAQ, per germline. V was clipped by 5 bases and J by 5 bases, with 18 bases between them. The length of the CDR3 is 16 residues. CDR3 sequence: CASSPLRAGTNEKLFF. CDR3 DNA sequence: TGTGCCAGCAGCCCACTCCGAGCAGGGACAAATGAAAAACTGTTTTTT.

The chain employs TRBV6-1 and TRBJ2-1, with D maybe TRBD2 (5 bases). Trimming cost V 3 bases and J 0 bases, with 12 bases left between them. Looked up from germline, CDR1 is MNHNS and CDR2 is SASEGT. The CDR3 runs to 16 residues. The CDR3 sequence: CASSDSRLTSYNEQFF. The CDR3 bases are TGTGCCAGCAGTGATTCTCGACTAACCTCCTACAATGAGCAGTTCTTC.

This chain uses TRBV11-3 with TRBJ2-3, with D possibly TRBD2 on 6 matching bases. Trimming left V 5 bases short and J 0 bases short, with 12 bases between. There are 15 residues in the CDR3. CDR1 and CDR2 (germline): SGHNT, YENEEA. The CDR3 loop reads CASSPAGSSTDTQYF. The CDR3 nucleotides read TGTGCCAGCAGCCCAGCGGGCTCTAGCACAGATACGCAGTATTTT.

This chain uses TRBV6-1 with TRBJ2-7; unclear D gene. CDR3 length equals 17 residues. Between the trimmed V and J ends, which lost 1 base and 1 base, there was a span of 17 bases. Germline V CDR1 and CDR2: MNHNS, SASEGT. The CDR3 DNA is TGTGCCAGCAGTGAAGAGTTTTGGACGGAGAGATCCTACGAGCAGTACTTC. Its translation is CASSEEFWTERSYEQYF.

The chain carries TRBV14 and TRBJ2-1, with TRBD1 identical over 7 bases. Germline V gene sequence: CDR1 SGHDN, CDR2 FVKESK. The CDR3 has 14 amino acids. V shed 1 base and J 4 bases; nucleotides not matched to a gene: 1. The CDR3 nucleotides read TGTGCCAGCAGCCAAGTACAGGGGTACAATGAGCAGTTCTTC. This codes for CASSQVQGYNEQFF.

This chain joins TRBV7-9 and TRBJ2-3, with TRBD2 identical over 9 bases. The CDR3 loop spans 16 amino acids. The J segment lost 1 base and the V segment lost 1 base, leaving 3 bases of the junction unmatched. Germline CDR1 and CDR2: SEHNR and FQNEAQ (reference sequence). DNA of the CDR3: TGTGCCAGCAGCTTAGTAGCGGGGGCGGGCACAGATACGCAGTATTTT. Protein sequence: CASSLVAGAGTDTQYF.

The chain couples TRBV2 to TRBJ1-5; possibly TRBD1 for D (5 bases). V was clipped by 2 bases and J by 5 bases, with 16 bases between them. Germline assignment: CDR1 SNHLY and CDR2 FYNNEI. The CDR3 runs 16 residues. CDR3 DNA: TGTGCCAGCAGTGAACTAGAGGGGCGAGTAGATCAGCCCCAGCATTTT. Amino acids: CASSELEGRVDQPQHF.

As for this clone: Other DNA sequences in this sample translate to the same CDR3. The J gene is TRBJ1-3, the V gene TRBV28; no clear D. Germline CDR1 MDHEN, CDR2 SYDVKM. The CDR3 extends over 14 amino acids. The V gene lost 3 bases and the J gene lost 2 bases, with 8 bases spanning the gap. The CDR3 region is CASSFVGAGNTIYF. As DNA, the CDR3 is TGTGCCAGCAGTTTCGTCGGAGCTGGAAACACCATATATTTT.

V and J are TRBV4-1 and TRBJ1-2; TRBD1 agrees at 7 bases. CDR1 and CDR2 from the germline V gene are MGHRA and YSYEKL. J lost 2 bases, V lost 4 bases, and 7 bases had no gene match. This CDR3 region has 15 residues. The CDR3 protein is CASSPDVTGNYGYTF. For the CDR3, the DNA is TGCGCCAGCAGCCCCGATGTGACAGGGAACTATGGCTACACCTTC.

This sequence joins TRBV19 and TRBJ2-7; 7 bases map to TRBD1. V lost 3 bases and J lost 5; bases outside the gene matches: 13. Germline V gene data show CDR1 as LNHDA and CDR2 as SQIVND (reference sequence). CDR3 size: 16 residues. The CDR3 bases are TGTGCCAGTAGTATCACCTCGCCGGGGCAGGGGGACGAGCAGTACTTC. Translation: CASSITSPGQGDEQYF.

The chain has TRBV5-4 and TRBJ2-5; D is perhaps TRBD2 (6 bases). Germline CDR1 and CDR2: SGHNT and YYREEE (reference sequence). V was clipped by 0 bases and J by 5 bases, with 11 bases between them. This CDR3 has 14 amino acids. The CDR3 loop reads CASSLGTSPETQYF. The CDR3 DNA follows: TGTGCCAGCAGCTTGGGAACTAGCCCGGAGACCCAGTACTTC.

V and J are TRBV7-9 and TRBJ2-2; no reliable D call. In germline, CDR1 is SEHNR, CDR2 FQNEAQ (reference sequence). V lost 7 bases, J lost 0 bases, and 9 bases lay in between. This CDR3 spans 14 amino acids. CDR3 nucleotide sequence: TGTGCCAGCACGCACAGCACGAACACCGGGGAGCTGTTTTTT. This encodes CASTHSTNTGELFF.

The CDR3 coding sequence is TGTGCCAGTAGTATCGGGATGCCCGGTCGGTCCTACGAGCAGTACTTC. Its translation: CASSIGMPGRSYEQYF. This rearrangement joins TRBV19 to TRBJ2-7, with a possible D match to TRBD2 (5 bases). V gave up 3 bases and J gave up 1 base, with 16 bases separating them. CDR3 length: 16 residues. Germline V gene data show CDR1 as LNHDA and CDR2 as SQIVND (reference sequence).

This chain uses TRBV30 with TRBJ2-2; a weak D match, TRBD2 (5 bases). The germline CDR1 and CDR2 sequences are GTSNPN and SVGIG (reference sequence). Deletions cut 0 bases from V and 8 bases from J, with 16 bases between. This CDR3 contains 15 residues. The CDR3 sequence is CAWSVPVAPGGELFF. CDR3 nucleotides: TGTGCCTGGAGTGTACCCGTGGCTCCGGGGGGGGAGCTGTTTTTT.

Note on this clone: The sample holds other DNA sequences that translate to the same CDR3. The chain links TRBV6-1 to TRBJ1-1; a possible D gene is TRBD1 (5 bases). V was shortened by 3 bases and J by 4 bases, with 12 bases between the two germline ends. Germline CDR1 is MNHNS and CDR2 is SASEGT. The CDR3 is 14 amino acids. The CDR3 spells CASSEWAGGTEAFF. CDR3 DNA sequence: TGTGCCAGCAGTGAGTGGGCCGGGGGCACTGAAGCTTTCTTT.

This clone was observed a single time. The V gene is TRBV9, the J gene TRBJ2-1; D not resolved. With 4 bases removed from V and 3 bases from J, the gap between germline ends came to 14 bases. Looked up from germline, CDR1 is SGDLS and CDR2 is YYNGEE. CDR3 length equals 15 residues. The CDR3 loop reads CASSPTDRVYNEQFF. In DNA form, the CDR3 reads TGTGCCAGCAGCCCGACGGATCGGGTCTACAATGAGCAGTTCTTC.

This clone was detected once. This chain uses TRBV9 with TRBJ1-1, with D possibly being TRBD1 (5 bases). CDR1 is SGDLS, CDR2 YYNGEE, per germline. CDR3 size: 14 residues. V dropped 3 bases and J dropped 1 base, with 10 bases sitting between them. CDR3 in amino acids: CASSAGGENTEAFF. CDR3 nucleotide sequence: TGTGCCAGCAGCGCAGGAGGGGAGAACACTGAAGCTTTCTTT.

The rearrangement links TRBV7-9 to TRBJ2-1; 9 bases agree with TRBD2. Losses at the gene ends were 1 base for V and 4 bases for J; bases not matched to a gene: 14. This CDR3 comprises 19 residues. CDR1 and CDR2 (germline): SEHNR, FQNEAQ (reference sequence). In nucleotides, the CDR3 is TGTGCCAGCAGCTTAGGTGCGGTCCTAGCGGGGCCGCTGTACAATGAGCAGTTCTTC. Encoded protein: CASSLGAVLAGPLYNEQFF.

The chain carries TRBV6-5 and TRBJ1-2; 7 bases align to TRBD1. The CDR3 totals 13 residues. The J segment lost 6 bases and the V segment lost 5 bases, leaving 6 bases of the junction unmatched. The germline CDR1 and CDR2 sequences are MNHEY and SVGAGI. In DNA, the CDR3 is TGTGCCAGCAGTATCGACAGGGATGATGGCTACACCTTC. It is translated as CASSIDRDDGYTF.

This clone appeared a single time. In the same sample, other DNA sequences code for this CDR3. J is TRBJ2-2 and V is TRBV4-1; D unresolved. Per germline, CDR1 MGHRA and CDR2 YSYEKL. This CDR3 contains 12 residues. The V end was cut by 6 bases, the J end by 5 bases, with 7 bases between. CDR3 sequence: CASSQATGELFF. The CDR3 nucleotides read TGCGCCAGCAGTCAGGCGACCGGGGAGCTGTTTTTT.

The CDR3: CASTIAPGGYEQYF. The DNA for the CDR3 is TGTGCCAGCACCATCGCGCCAGGGGGCTACGAGCAGTACTTC. The rearrangement joins TRBV5-5 to TRBJ2-7; 7 bases match TRBD1. V lost 6 bases to trimming and J lost 3 bases; unmatched junction nucleotides: 9. The CDR3 runs to 14 residues. Looked up from germline, CDR1 is SGHKS and CDR2 is YYEKEE (reference sequence). Full variable domain (missing parts from reference TRBV5-5 and TRBJ2-7): DAGVTQSPTHLIKTRGQQVTLRCSPISGHKSVSWYQQVLGQGPQFIFQYYEKEERGRGNFPDRFSARQFPNYSSELNVNALLLGDSALYLCASTIAPGGYEQYFGPGTRLTVT.

This sequence joins TRBV5-1 and TRBJ2-7; 7 bases map to TRBD1. The V segment lost 3 bases and the J segment 4 bases; nucleotides outside the gene matches: 4. CDR3 size: 13 residues. The germline V gene encodes CDR1 SGHRS and CDR2 YFSETQ. CDR3 sequence (DNA): TGCGCCAGCAGCTGGCTACAGGGGTACGAGCAGTACTTC. Translation gives CASSWLQGYEQYF.

The V and J genes are TRBV10-3 and TRBJ2-1, with 10 bases aligning to TRBD2. V trimming: 0 bases; J trimming: 6 bases; junction bases outside the gene matches: 8. This CDR3 is built from 17 residues. Looked up from germline, CDR1 is ENHRY and CDR2 is SYGVKD. In DNA, the CDR3 is TGTGCCATCAGTGAGTCATGGACTAGCGGTACGGGCAATGAGCAGTTCTTC. Translating it yields CAISESWTSGTGNEQFF.

In this sample, this clone turned up once. The chain uses TRBV11-2 and TRBJ2-5, with D perhaps TRBD2 (5 bases). Germline V gene sequence: CDR1 SGHAT, CDR2 FQNNGV. Trimming took off 5 bases at V and 4 bases at J, with 14 bases between the two ends. The CDR3 totals 14 residues. CDR3 coding DNA: TGTGCCAGCAGCCGGGATTTCTCGGGAGAGACCCAGTACTTC. It translates to CASSRDFSGETQYF. Drawing the rest from reference TRBV11-2 and TRBJ2-5, the complete variable domain is EAGVAQSPRYKIIEKRQSVAFWCNPISGHATLYWYQQILGQGPKLLIQFQNNGVVDDSQLPKDRFSAERLKGVDSTLKIQPAKLEDSAVYLCASSRDFSGETQYFGPGTRLLVL.

The CDR3 DNA is TGTGCCAGCAGCCACCGACAGGTGGGCTACGAGCAGTACTTC. Amino acid sequence: CASSHRQVGYEQYF. The J gene is TRBJ2-7, the V gene TRBV7-6; possible D gene TRBD1, 6 bases. Germline V gene sequence: CDR1 SGHVS, CDR2 FNYEAQ. This CDR3 region has 14 residues. V lost 5 bases to trimming and J lost 3 bases, with 14 bases between them.

The chain is built from TRBV13 and TRBJ1-6, with D hard to call. The V end lost 5 bases, the J end lost 9 bases, and 14 bases lay between the germline ends. Germline assignment: CDR1 PRHDT and CDR2 FYEKMQ (reference sequence). The CDR3 consists of 14 residues. Written as DNA, the CDR3 is TGTGCCAGCAGCGCGGTTAATTCTGGTTCACCCCTCCACTTT. Its protein is CASSAVNSGSPLHF.